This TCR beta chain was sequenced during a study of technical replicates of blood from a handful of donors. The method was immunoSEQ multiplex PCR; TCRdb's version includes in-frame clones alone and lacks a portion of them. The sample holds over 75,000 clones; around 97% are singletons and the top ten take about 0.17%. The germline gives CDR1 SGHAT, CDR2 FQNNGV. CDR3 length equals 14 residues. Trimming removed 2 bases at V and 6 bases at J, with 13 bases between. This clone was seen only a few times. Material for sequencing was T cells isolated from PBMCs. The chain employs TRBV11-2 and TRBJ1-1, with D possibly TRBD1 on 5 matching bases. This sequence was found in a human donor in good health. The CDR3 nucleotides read TGTGCCAGCAGCTTACAGGGATCGGGCGCTGAAGCTTTCTTT. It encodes CASSLQGSGAEAFF.